The TCR beta chain under discussion was sequenced for a study of beta chain features in type 1 diabetes. General study findings and limits: In all four CD4+ subsets, TCRB CDR3 length was significantly, moderately reduced in type 1 diabetes. There was no resolution here of whether HLA type influences TCRB rearrangement.

It was via CD45RO/CCR7/CD25/CD127/CD95/CD27 that CD4+ naive, central memory, regulatory and stem cell-like memory cells were sorted. A note on this clone: Its antigen is unidentified.

Sequencing targeted expressed TCRB transcripts, as all isolated RNA had been reverse transcribed. Here immunoSEQ multiplex PCR was the method, and the copy in TCRdb shows in-frame clones only, minus some. The table lists under 300,000 clones, around 22% of them singletons. Germline V gene data show CDR1 as LNHNV and CDR2 as YYDKDF (reference sequence). Trimming removed 9 bases from V and 6 bases from J, with 16 bases in between. The CDR3 runs to 13 residues. The sequence was obtained from a woman aged 25-40 years with type 1 diabetes. Sequenced input: naive CD4+ T cells from blood. This chain connects TRBV15 to TRBJ2-3; D may be TRBD1 (5 bases). The CDR3 DNA reads as TGTGCCACACGAAACGACAGAACGGATACGCAGTATTTT. It codes for CATRNDRTDTQYF.